What follows are 21 T cell receptor beta chains derived from one specimen sequenced in a study of cytomegalovirus exposure and HLA in healthy donors. Primers for the PCR totalled 60 Vbeta and 13 Jbeta. The data were produced by immunoSEQ multiplex PCR, yet TCRdb's version contains in-frame clones alone and is incomplete. Of about 140,000 clones in the sample, around four fifths were seen once. The specimen sequenced was PBMCs. The receptors derive from a man aged 25-45 years in good health and CMV-seropositive.

The chain carries TRBV28 and TRBJ1-1; 7 bases map to TRBD1. The V segment lost 6 bases and the J segment 11 bases; nucleotides outside the gene matches: 6. Germline CDR1 is MDHEN and CDR2 is SYDVKM. The CDR3 contains 11 residues. CDR3 sequence reads: CASSGTEKAFF. The CDR3 region has the DNA TGTGCCAGCAGCGGGACAGAAAAGGCTTTCTTT.

This chain joins TRBV19 and TRBJ2-7; the D gene is possibly TRBD1 (5 bases). This CDR3 has 13 amino acids. CDR1 and CDR2 (germline): LNHDA, SQIVND (reference sequence). V dropped 5 bases and J dropped 3 bases, with 11 bases sitting between them. CDR3 DNA sequence: TGTGCCAGTAGTCCGGACACGAGCTACGAGCAGTACTTC. It translates to CASSPDTSYEQYF.

This sequence joins TRBV6-5 and TRBJ2-5; TRBD2 is a possible D gene (6 bases). The end of the DNA fits TRBJ2-7 better, so the J call may be wrong. This CDR3 region has 15 residues. Germline CDR1 is MNHEY and CDR2 is SVGAGI. CDR3 region: CASSYRDSQRYEQYF. CDR3 DNA: TGTGCCAGCAGTTACCGGGACTCCCAACGATACGAGCAGTACTTC.

This clone came up a few times. The chain is built from TRBV9 and TRBJ1-1; 7 nucleotides agree with TRBD1. V shed 3 bases and J 0 bases; nucleotides not matched to a gene: 5. The length of the CDR3 is 15 residues. From germline, CDR1 is SGDLS and CDR2 YYNGEE. CDR3 sequence (DNA): TGTGCCAGCAGCGACCAGGGGGGCTTGAACACTGAAGCTTTCTTT. As protein: CASSDQGGLNTEAFF.

This clone was seen once. V is TRBV7-3 and J is TRBJ2-1; TRBD2 matches at 8 bases. This CDR3 has 15 residues. V shed 5 bases, J shed 6 bases, and the junction held 9 bases outside the gene matches. CDR1 is SGHTA, CDR2 FQGTGA, per germline. CDR3 in DNA: TGTGCCAGCAGCCGTAGCGGGGACGGCTTCAATGAGCAGTTCTTC. It specifies CASSRSGDGFNEQFF.

The rearrangement links TRBV7-6 to TRBJ2-5; possibly TRBD1 for D (6 bases). V lost 6 bases and J lost 5, with 13 bases in between. This CDR3 has 13 amino acids. The germline CDR1 and CDR2 sequences are SGHVS and FNYEAQ. The CDR3 region has the DNA TGTGCCAGCAGTTATACAGGGTTGGAGACCCAGTACTTC. Amino acids: CASSYTGLETQYF.

The chain recombines TRBV12-2 with TRBJ2-2; TRBD1 is the table's D call, not checked against the DNA. TRBV12-2 is a listed pseudogene. The length of the CDR3 is 17 residues. DNA for the CDR3: TGTGCAAGTCGTTCAATCCGGGACAGGGGGCACACCGGGGAGCTGTTTTTT. It translates to CASRSIRDRGHTGELFF.

About this clone: Within the sample, other DNA sequences also encode this same CDR3. The rearrangement links TRBV18 to TRBJ2-5; a possible D gene is TRBD1 (6 bases). V lost 0 bases, J lost 2 bases, and 7 bases lay in between. Looked up from germline, CDR1 is KGHSH and CDR2 is LQKENI. The length of the CDR3 is 14 residues. Here the CDR3 reads CASSPPQGQETQYF. CDR3 DNA sequence: TGTGCCAGCTCACCACCGCAGGGGCAAGAGACCCAGTACTTC.

The chain combines TRBV7-2 with TRBJ1-2; possibly TRBD1 for D (5 bases). The CDR3 is 12 residues long. Deletions cut 0 bases from V and 10 bases from J, with 9 bases between. Germline V lookup: CDR1 SGHTA, CDR2 FQGNSA. CDR3 residues: CASSLAREVYTF. In nucleotides, the CDR3 is TGTGCCAGCAGCTTAGCCAGGGAAGTCTACACCTTC.

The chain uses TRBV7-9 and TRBJ2-5; D gene unclear. Deletions cut 1 base from V and 4 bases from J, with 7 bases between. The CDR3 sequence is 13 residues long. CDR1 and CDR2 (germline): SEHNR, FQNEAQ (reference sequence). CDR3: CASSLGDRETQYF. For the CDR3, the DNA is TGTGCCAGCAGCTTAGGAGATAGAGAGACCCAGTACTTC. Combining the CDR3 with reference TRBV7-9 and TRBJ2-5 gives the whole variable domain DTGVSQNPRHKITKRGQNVTFRCDPISEHNRLYWYRQTLGQGPEFLTYFQNEAQLEKSRLLSDRFSAERPKGSFSTLEIQRTEQGDSAMYLCASSLGDRETQYFGPGTRLLVL.

The J gene is TRBJ1-1, the V gene TRBV5-1; 7 bases map to TRBD1. Per germline, CDR1 SGHRS and CDR2 YFSETQ. Trimming at V came to 4 bases and at J to 2 bases, leaving 5 bases not matched to a gene. The CDR3 runs 14 residues. The DNA of the CDR3 is TGCGCCAGCAGCCCCGGGACAGAAAACACTGAAGCTTTCTTT. As protein: CASSPGTENTEAFF. Together with reference TRBV5-1 and TRBJ1-1, the CDR3 gives the full variable domain: KAGVTQTPRYLIKTRGQQVTLSCSPISGHRSVSWYQQTPGQGLQFLFEYFSETQRNKGNFPGRFSGRQFSNSRSEMNVSTLELGDSALYLCASSPGTENTEAFFGQGTRLTVV.

The V gene is TRBV30, the J gene TRBJ2-3; possible D gene TRBD2, 6 bases. V lost 5 bases, J lost 2 bases, and 11 bases lay in between. Germline loops: CDR1 GTSNPN, CDR2 SVGIG (reference sequence). This CDR3 has 13 residues. DNA for the CDR3: TGTGCCTGGGGCGGGGTTTACACAGATACGCAGTATTTT. It translates to CAWGGVYTDTQYF. Looking up the rest from reference TRBV30 and TRBJ2-3 gives the full variable domain: SQTIHQWPATLVQPVGSPLSLECTVEGTSNPNLYWYRQAAGRGLQLLFYSVGIGQISSEVPQNLSASRPQDRQFILSSKKLLLSDSGFYLCAWGGVYTDTQYFGPGTRLTVL.

The J gene is TRBJ2-2, the V gene TRBV19; D not certain. The germline V gene has CDR1 LNHDA and CDR2 SQIVND (reference sequence). Between the trimmed V and J ends, which lost 2 bases and 6 bases, there was a span of 7 bases. The CDR3 consists of 13 residues. The CDR3 reads CASSIKTPGELFF. CDR3 DNA sequence: TGTGCCAGTAGTATAAAAACACCCGGGGAGCTGTTTTTT.

Only a few counts were recorded for this clone. The chain is built from TRBV5-4 and TRBJ1-2; D is ambiguous. Trimming shortened V by 1 base and J by 0 bases, and 7 bases separated the two germline ends. Per germline, CDR1 SGHNT and CDR2 YYREEE (reference sequence). CDR3 length equals 14 residues. Here the CDR3 reads CASSLFQSNYGYTF. In DNA, the CDR3 is TGTGCCAGCAGCTTGTTCCAGTCTAACTATGGCTACACCTTC.

Only one count was recorded for this clone. V and J are TRBV2 and TRBJ2-1; unclear D gene. The CDR3 runs 14 residues. CDR1 is SNHLY and CDR2 is FYNNEI in the germline V gene. V was shortened by 3 bases and J by 3 bases, with 9 bases between the two germline ends. CDR3 sequence reads: CASSEPLDYNEQFF. The CDR3 DNA reads as TGTGCCAGCAGTGAGCCCCTAGACTACAATGAGCAGTTCTTC.

The chain links TRBV5-1 to TRBJ1-3; D remains ambiguous. Germline V CDR1 and CDR2: SGHRS, YFSETQ. The V end lost 0 bases, the J end lost 2 bases, and 9 bases lay between the germline ends. This CDR3 is built from 15 residues. This CDR3 is CASSLAPGTGNTIYF. The CDR3 nucleotides read TGCGCCAGCAGCTTGGCCCCGGGGACTGGAAACACCATATATTTT.

This chain connects TRBV28 to TRBJ1-2; D gene uncertain. Trimming pared 3 bases from V and 2 bases from J, leaving 7 bases between. The CDR3 totals 13 residues. CDR1 is MDHEN, CDR2 SYDVKM, per germline. DNA of the CDR3: TGTGCCAGCAGTTTGAAGCTGAACTATGGCTACACCTTC. Amino acids: CASSLKLNYGYTF.

This rearrangement joins TRBV9 to TRBJ2-2, with D perhaps TRBD2 (5 bases). Germline CDR1 reads SGDLS; CDR2 reads YYNGEE. This CDR3 region has 14 residues. V was trimmed by 1 base and J by 4 bases, leaving 8 bases between them. CDR3 nucleotides: TGTGCCAGCAGCGTAAGAGGGAGCACCGGGGAGCTGTTTTTT. This translates into CASSVRGSTGELFF.

This clone has a handful of counts. This chain connects TRBV19 to TRBJ2-1; 12 bases are shared with TRBD2. The CDR3 loop spans 17 amino acids. V dropped 6 bases and J dropped 9; count of bases not matched to a gene: 15. The germline gives CDR1 LNHDA, CDR2 SQIVND (reference sequence). The CDR3 DNA reads TGTGCCAGTAGCCCTGCAGCGGCTAGCGGGGGGGCGAGTGAGCAGTTCTTC. This encodes CASSPAAASGGASEQFF.

In its sample, this clone was seen once. This chain links TRBV11-3 with TRBJ2-1; 11 bases are shared with TRBD2. This CDR3 is 17 amino acids long. Per the germline V gene, CDR1 is SGHNT and CDR2 is YENEEA. V was clipped by 4 bases and J by 5 bases; unmatched bases: 10. The CDR3 sequence is CASSSTSGRLHDNEQFF. The DNA for the CDR3 is TGTGCCAGCAGCTCTACTAGCGGGAGATTGCACGACAATGAGCAGTTCTTC.

The V and J genes are TRBV6-5 and TRBJ2-5, with TRBD2 identical over 9 bases. Germline-derived CDR1 and CDR2 are MNHEY and SVGAGI. J was trimmed by 1 base and V by 2 bases; bases with no gene match: 5. The CDR3 runs to 16 residues. The CDR3 loop is CASSYGASGAQETQYF. CDR3 coding DNA: TGTGCCAGCAGTTACGGGGCTAGCGGGGCCCAAGAGACCCAGTACTTC.